This TCR beta chain was obtained from a study of blood T cell repertoires in COVID-19. Study as a whole: Acute and convalescent COVID-19 specimens originated in the United States, Italy and Spain. Sources were T cells, B-cell-depleted T cells, or PBMCs; the material itself was cDNA or gDNA.

Looked up from germline, CDR1 is SGHRS and CDR2 is YFSETQ. Trimming shortened V by 4 bases and J by 1 base, and 14 bases separated the two germline ends. CDR3 length: 16 amino acids. In the authors' methods: For nucleated cells, counts were estimated from reference gene primer amplification. Libraries were prepared by immunoSEQ multiplex PCR; TCRdb keeps only in-frame clonotypes and omits some of them. V and J calls and clone size come straight from that table; D and trimming were deduced from the DNA. This sample yields around 180,000 clones, of which 88% are seen a single time; 25% to 30% belongs to the top ten.

The V and J genes are TRBV5-1 and TRBJ2-2; D is ambiguous. Sequenced input: peripheral blood. The sequence came from a man aged 55-75 years with acute or convalescent COVID-19. CDR3 protein: CASSPGFAENTGELFF. CDR3 sequence (DNA): TGCGCCAGCAGCCCCGGGTTCGCAGAGAACACCGGGGAGCTGTTTTTT.